A single sample gave rise to the 29 T cell receptor beta chains below, sequenced in a study of T-cell memory formation after mild COVID-19. TCRdb called the 5' RACE reads again in MiXCR, with one record for every CDR3 protein. The sample comprises a few hundred thousand distinct CDR3 sequences, roughly 15% of which are singletons, and roughly a fifth rests with the top ten. The sample taken for sequencing was PBMCs or a T cell subset sorted from them (not recorded which). The receptors were sampled from a man aged 18 to 29 who had mild COVID-19 (a few samples of this study predate the infection). Cell type and time point are not known.

V is TRBV11-2 and J is TRBJ2-3, with D possibly TRBD1 on 6 matching bases. Trimming took off 6 bases at V and 3 bases at J, with 25 bases between the two ends. This CDR3 has 18 residues. CDR1 is SGHAT, CDR2 FQNNGV, per germline. CDR3 coding DNA: TGTGCCAGCAGTAGTGGGTTCGACCCCTCTAGGGGGACAGATACGCAGTATTTT. Translated, it gives CASSSGFDPSRGTDTQYF.

In nucleotides, the CDR3 is TGTGCCAGCAGTTTGGGAGACTCTCTCTTGGCCCGCGACCAAGAGACCCAGTACTTC. This translates into CASSLGDSLLARDQETQYF. This chain links TRBV12-3 or TRBV12-4 with TRBJ2-5, with D maybe TRBD2 (5 bases). The CDR3 spans 19 residues. V was trimmed by 3 bases and J by 0 bases, leaving 23 bases between them.

The rearrangement links TRBV6-5 to TRBJ2-5, with unresolved D. V lost 0 bases to trimming and J lost 4 bases, with 6 bases between them. Germline V gene lookup returns CDR1 MNHEY and CDR2 SVGAGI. The CDR3 totals 13 residues. CDR3 protein: CASSYSLRETQYF. The CDR3 DNA reads as TGTGCCAGCAGTTACTCGCTACGAGAGACCCAGTACTTC.

This chain joins TRBV2 and TRBJ1-5; D remains ambiguous. CDR1 SNHLY and CDR2 FYNNEI come from the germline V gene. This CDR3 has 15 amino acids. The V end lost 8 bases, the J end lost 3 bases, and 17 bases lay between the germline ends. The CDR3 DNA sequence: TGTGCCAGCGGGTTACAGTACAGTCTCAATCAGCCCCAGCATTTT. It yields the protein CASGLQYSLNQPQHF.

There are many counts of this clonotype. This chain uses TRBV7-3 with TRBJ2-3; 8 bases fit TRBD1. Germline CDR1 SGHTA, CDR2 FQGTGA. The junction had 6 bases not matched to a gene; V was cut back by 5 bases and J by 2 bases. The CDR3 sequence is 15 residues long. CDR3 coding DNA: TGTGCCAGCAGCCTGACAGGGGCGACCACAGATACGCAGTATTTT. Translation: CASSLTGATTDTQYF.

This clonotype was seen more than once but under ten times. The genes are TRBV4-2 and TRBJ2-7; D possibly matches TRBD1 or TRBD2 (6 bases each). Germline V gene lookup returns CDR1 LGHNA and CDR2 YNFKEQ. The CDR3 extends over 16 amino acids. Between the trimmed V and J ends, which lost 3 bases and 2 bases, there was a span of 17 bases. The CDR3 here is CASSQGRGVLAYEQYF. CDR3 in DNA: TGTGCCAGCAGCCAGGGTAGGGGGGTATTAGCCTACGAGCAGTACTTC.

The chain links TRBV3-1 to TRBJ1-2; D is perhaps TRBD1 (5 bases). This CDR3 spans 13 amino acids. V lost 8 bases and J 4 bases, leaving 14 bases between the germline ends. Germline V gene data show CDR1 as LGHDT and CDR2 as YNNKEL (reference sequence). The DNA for the CDR3 is TGTGCCAGCCGGGGGGTGGCGGGCTATGGCTACACCTTC. It codes for CASRGVAGYGYTF.

This clonotype was seen more than once but under ten times. The rearrangement joins TRBV9 to TRBJ2-1; either TRBD1 or TRBD2 may fit D (6 bases each). Germline V gene lookup returns CDR1 SGDLS and CDR2 YYNGEE. The CDR3 length is 15 residues. V gave up 4 bases and J gave up 2 bases, with 13 bases separating them. The CDR3 coding sequence is TGTGCCAGCAGCCCCCCCGGGGGCCCCTACAATGAGCAGTTCTTC. Residues: CASSPPGGPYNEQFF. The full variable domain, completed using reference TRBV9 and TRBJ2-1, is DSGVTQTPKHLITATGQRVTLRCSPRSGDLSVYWYQQSLDQGLQFLIQYYNGEERAKGNILERFSAQQFPDLHSELNLSSLELGDSALYFCASSPPGGPYNEQFFGPGTRLTVL.

The chain carries TRBV27 and TRBJ1-2; D ambiguous. In germline, CDR1 is MNHEY, CDR2 SMNVEV (reference sequence). V lost 2 bases to trimming and J lost 4 bases, with 8 bases between them. The CDR3 extends over 13 amino acids. As DNA, the CDR3 is TGTGCCAGCAGTTTAAACCCCCTCTATGGCTACACCTTC. Translating gives CASSLNPLYGYTF.

CDR3 bases: TGCAGCGTCGCCCTCGAGCGGGGAGATACGCAGTATTTT. Its translation is CSVALERGDTQYF. The rearrangement uses TRBV29-1 and TRBJ2-3, with 7 nucleotides matching TRBD2. CDR3 length: 13 amino acids. CDR1 and CDR2 (germline): SQVTM, ANQGSEA. V lost 6 bases and J lost 5; bases outside the gene matches: 8.

In this sample, this clonotype turned up a few times. The DNA for the CDR3 is TGCAGTGCCGGTTCCCGGGTAGAGACCCAGTACTTC. Translated, it gives CSAGSRVETQYF. The J gene is TRBJ2-5, the V gene TRBV20-1; D gene unclear. Germline V gives CDR1 DFQATT, CDR2 SNEGSKA (reference sequence). This CDR3 comprises 12 residues. Trimming pared 6 bases from V and 4 bases from J, leaving 12 bases between.

The chain links TRBV30 to TRBJ1-5, with D unresolved. V shed 4 bases and J shed 3 bases, with 7 bases lying between them. Germline values: CDR1 GTSNPN, CDR2 SVGIG (reference sequence). The CDR3 loop spans 12 amino acids. In DNA form, the CDR3 reads TGTGCCTGGACAGTTAACAATCAGCCCCAGCATTTT. As protein: CAWTVNNQPQHF.

This clonotype was observed a handful of times. The gene calls are TRBV7-2 and TRBJ2-1; D might be TRBD1 (5 bases). Germline CDR1 reads SGHTA; CDR2 reads FQGNSA. The CDR3 is made up of 14 amino acids. Trimming took off 0 bases at V and 6 bases at J, with 9 bases between the two ends. The CDR3 region is CASSLAGALNEQFF. The CDR3 DNA reads as TGTGCCAGCAGCTTAGCTGGGGCCCTCAATGAGCAGTTCTTC. The variable domain in full, completed from reference TRBV7-2 and TRBJ2-1, reads GAGVSQSPSNKVTEKGKDVELRCDPISGHTALYWYRQSLGQGLEFLIYFQGNSAPDKSGLPSDRFSAERTGGSVSTLTIQRTQQEDSAVYLCASSLAGALNEQFFGPGTRLTVL.

In its sample, this clonotype was seen a few times. The chain recombines TRBV15 with TRBJ1-2; D unclear. Trimming took 3 bases from V and 7 from J, leaving 15 bases between them. The CDR3 sequence is 14 residues long. The germline V gene encodes CDR1 LNHNV and CDR2 YYDKDF (reference sequence). This CDR3 is CATSREDSVSGYTF. DNA for the CDR3: TGTGCCACCAGCAGGGAGGACTCGGTCAGTGGCTACACCTTC.

In its sample, this clonotype was seen a few times. V and J are TRBV10-2 and TRBJ2-3; D possibly corresponds to TRBD1 (5 bases). V gave up 2 bases and J gave up 5 bases, with 8 bases separating them. Germline lookup yields CDR1 WSHSY and CDR2 SAAADI. The CDR3 is 13 residues long. CDR3 loop: CASSEQGQDTQYF. The CDR3 DNA reads TGCGCCAGCAGTGAGCAGGGTCAAGATACGCAGTATTTT.

Only a few counts were recorded for this clonotype. The rearrangement uses TRBV13 and TRBJ2-2; TRBD2 matches 8 bases. J was trimmed by 3 bases and V by 7 bases; bases with no gene match: 1. CDR1 and CDR2 (germline): PRHDT, FYEKMQ (reference sequence). The CDR3 is made up of 13 amino acids. The CDR3 reads CASTGGYTGELFF. Here the CDR3 DNA reads TGTGCCAGCACGGGGGGGTACACCGGGGAGCTGTTTTTT. The full variable domain, completed using reference TRBV13 and TRBJ2-2, is AAGVIQSPRHLIKEKRETATLKCYPIPRHDTVYWYQQGPGQDPQFLISFYEKMQSDKGSIPDRFSAQQFSDYHSELNMSSLELGDSALYFCASTGGYTGELFFGEGSRLTVL.

This chain links TRBV6-2 or TRBV6-3 with TRBJ1-1; 8 bases align to TRBD1. The CDR3 is 17 amino acids. The junction had 13 bases not matched to a gene; V was cut back by 5 bases and J by 2 bases. The germline V gene encodes CDR1 MNHEY and CDR2 SVGEGT. CDR3: CASSRPRRTGNNTEAFF. The CDR3, as DNA: TGTGCCAGCAGTCGCCCGCGGAGGACAGGGAATAACACTGAAGCTTTCTTT.

The chain uses TRBV29-1 and TRBJ1-1; D is possibly TRBD1 (5 bases). With 6 bases removed from V and 0 bases from J, the gap between germline ends came to 11 bases. Germline CDR1 and CDR2: SQVTM and ANQGSEA. The CDR3 length is 13 residues. The CDR3 bases are TGCAGCGTGGGTGACAGACTGAACACTGAAGCTTTCTTT. It translates to CSVGDRLNTEAFF.

This clonotype has just a few counts. This chain links TRBV20-1 with TRBJ2-4; D remains unclear. The CDR3 loop spans 14 amino acids. Germline V CDR1 and CDR2: DFQATT, SNEGSKA (reference sequence). V was cut by 7 bases and J by 0 bases, with 13 bases left in between. CDR3 in amino acids: CSVSRLPAKNIQYF. CDR3 sequence (DNA): TGCAGTGTTTCCAGGCTCCCAGCCAAAAACATTCAGTACTTC.

In its sample, this clonotype was seen once. This chain connects TRBV2 to TRBJ1-5, with 10 bases identical to TRBD1. The CDR3 covers 15 residues. V lost 3 bases, J lost 4 bases, and 3 bases stayed unmatched. Germline-derived CDR1 and CDR2 are SNHLY and FYNNEI. The CDR3 region is CASSDRTGGNQPQHF. Here the CDR3 DNA reads TGTGCCAGCAGTGATAGGACAGGGGGTAATCAGCCCCAGCATTTT.

This clonotype has a count of ten or more. The rearrangement links TRBV7-2 to TRBJ1-1; D ambiguous. Germline CDR1 reads SGHTA; CDR2 reads FQGNSA. The CDR3 sequence is 13 residues long. With 8 bases removed from V and 11 bases from J, the gap between germline ends came to 21 bases. CDR3 coding DNA: TGTGCCAGCCAGAGGGAAAGAGGCACTGGGGCTTTCTTT. It encodes CASQRERGTGAFF.

This clonotype was found a few times. CDR3: CASSLGRSEGSYEQYF. The CDR3 DNA sequence: TGTGCCAGCAGCTTAGGGCGAAGCGAAGGCTCCTACGAGCAGTACTTC. The V call is TRBV7-2, the J call TRBJ2-7; D gene ambiguous. Germline V gene lookup returns CDR1 SGHTA and CDR2 FQGNSA. The CDR3 has 16 amino acids. Trimming took off 1 base at V and 0 bases at J, with 13 bases between the two ends. Filled out from reference TRBV7-2 and TRBJ2-7, the complete variable domain reads GAGVSQSPSNKVTEKGKDVELRCDPISGHTALYWYRQSLGQGLEFLIYFQGNSAPDKSGLPSDRFSAERTGGSVSTLTIQRTQQEDSAVYLCASSLGRSEGSYEQYFGPGTRLTVT.

A few counts support this clonotype. This chain links TRBV7-9 with TRBJ1-3; D unclear. Germline CDR1 SEHNR, CDR2 FQNEAQ (reference sequence). V was clipped by 7 bases and J by 4 bases, with 14 bases between them. CDR3 size: 14 residues. In DNA form, the CDR3 reads TGTGCCAGCAACCTCCGGAGCTTGGGAAACACCATATATTTT. This codes for CASNLRSLGNTIYF.

This chain connects TRBV27 to TRBJ1-1, with D possibly being TRBD1 (5 bases). In germline, CDR1 is MNHEY, CDR2 SMNVEV (reference sequence). V was trimmed by 5 bases and J by 7 bases, leaving 20 bases between them. This CDR3 spans 15 amino acids. The chain's CDR3 is CASSPRGVGAGEAFF. In DNA form, the CDR3 reads TGTGCCAGCAGTCCCCGGGGGGTAGGGGCCGGTGAAGCTTTCTTT.

This clonotype was recorded a few times. Written as DNA, the CDR3 is TGTGCCAGCAGCTTAGCGCGACAGGGGGCTGAAGCTTTCTTT. Its protein is CASSLARQGAEAFF. This sequence joins TRBV7-9 and TRBJ1-1, with 9 bases matching TRBD1. Trimming cost V 0 bases and J 6 bases; bases outside gene matches: 2. The CDR3 totals 14 residues. The germline gives CDR1 SEHNR, CDR2 FQNEAQ (reference sequence).

This clonotype was seen repeatedly, ten times or more. This chain uses TRBV12-3 or TRBV12-4 with TRBJ1-5, with TRBD1 identical over 9 bases. The J segment lost 9 bases and the V segment lost 1 base, leaving 7 bases of the junction unmatched. This CDR3 has 15 amino acids. The CDR3 region is CASSLDGTGKRPQHF. DNA of the CDR3: TGTGCCAGCAGTTTAGACGGGACAGGGAAGAGGCCCCAGCATTTT.

As regards this clonotype: The final CDR3 position lacks the conserved phenylalanine or tryptophan, pointing to a likely read error. The DNA is left out, because the CDR3 cannot be placed on it with certainty; the CDR3 is given as TCRdb lists it. This rearrangement joins TRBV7-9 to TRBJ2-5; TRBD1 is taken as the D call from the table, unchecked against the DNA. From its first to its last residue, the CDR3 has 10 amino acids. Germline loops: CDR1 SEHNR, CDR2 FQNEAQ (reference sequence). The CDR3 is CATRPGTGED.

This clonotype was counted between two and nine times. V gene TRBV2 combines with J gene TRBJ2-3; D may be TRBD1 or TRBD2 (5 bases each). Per germline, CDR1 SNHLY and CDR2 FYNNEI. With 6 bases removed from V and 1 base from J, the gap between germline ends came to 11 bases. CDR3 size: 14 residues. The chain's CDR3 is CASSGTGRTDTQYF. CDR3 in DNA: TGTGCCAGCAGCGGGACGGGGCGCACAGATACGCAGTATTTT.

This clonotype was counted only a few times. The V and J genes are TRBV19 and TRBJ2-7, with D perhaps matching TRBD1 (6 bases). This CDR3 comprises 13 residues. V was cut by 6 bases and J by 9 bases, with 18 bases left in between. Germline lookup yields CDR1 LNHDA and CDR2 SQIVND (reference sequence). The CDR3 loop is CASSYEVTGRQYV. For the CDR3, the DNA is TGTGCCAGTAGCTACGAAGTAACAGGGAGGCAGTACGTC.